This is a list of T cell receptor beta chains from one sample in a study of blood T cell repertoires in COVID-19. Sequencing used immunoSEQ multiplex PCR; TCRdb keeps in-frame clones, though not all of them. The sample lists about 92,000 clones, about 71% occurring once. The sample was peripheral blood. Receptors were obtained from a woman aged 55-70 years in a cohort sampled during active or convalescent COVID-19. Both conserved end residues are trimmed from each CDR3.

v_call,cdr3_aa
TRBV27,ASRTGTSGVF
TRBV29-1,SVGEFYTGELF
TRBV5-1,ASSLNQPQGGYGYT
TRBV7-2,ASSLLDTVGEQF
TRBV5-1,ASSLRAGITGELF
TRBV15,ATSRSRSGVENEQF
TRBV1,TSSLVQTGELF
TRBV28,ASSYTGGAGYGYT
TRBV11-2,ASSVSSGGIDTQY
TRBV5-1,ASGQGYGYT
TRBV5-1,ASSLRDRDTEAF
TRBV7-9,ASSLSGGNQPQH
TRBV2,ASILAGPISGLETQY
TRBV13,ASSAIGGGSPLH
TRBV14,ASSQDGGSNYGYT
TRBV4-2,ASSQDPSGWETQY
TRBV5-6,ASSLVEGRSTEAF
TRBV29-1,SVVGRGGREQY
TRBV28,ASSSVSQDSSPLH
TRBV6-5,ASMSQGRGNQPQH
TRBV10-1,ASKSWGHLYYGYT
TRBV28,ASSLSQGANEQY
TRBV9,ASSVRGGPLVEQY
TRBV19,ASSIPGRVNEQF
TRBV9,ASSRQGFADYGYT
TRBV5-1,ASSLSGKETQY
TRBV7-9,ASSPLNTGELF
TRBV5-4,ASSLTPGYEQY
TRBV5-1,ASSLGSGGDRSTDTQY
TRBV19,ASSRLRGVTDTQY
TRBV5-1,ASSLAGDYGYT
TRBV5-1,ASTRLAGGTNSANEQF
TRBV7-9,ASSFPEDRETQY
TRBV7-9,ASSFWTGTFEKLF
TRBV5-1,ASSLSLAGRDTQY
TRBV4-1,ASSQFLDRVGYEQY
TRBV2,ASKNRGLVDTQY
TRBV5-1,ASSLAPQGYEQY
TRBV21-1,ASIAGTPPILDYGYT
TRBV10-1,ASRYNGLAVKEETQY